Below are 13 T cell receptor beta chains sequenced from a single sample in a study of shared T cell receptors in the human thymus. Using immunoSEQ multiplex PCR, the repertoire was profiled, and TCRdb retains in-frame clones only, with some absent. The sample has roughly 500,000 clones; approximately 80% are singletons. Another study also made use of these data, one on human thymus T cells.

Input material: thymocytes. The source is a boy in the first two years of life with a congenital heart defect.

The rearrangement joins TRBV27 to TRBJ2-2, with TRBD1 matching over 11 bases. The trim removed 4 bases at V and 7 bases at J, leaving 5 bases unmatched. Per germline, CDR1 MNHEY and CDR2 SMNVEV (reference sequence). This CDR3 region has 15 residues. CDR3 coding DNA: TGTGCCAGCAGTTCGGACAGGGGGCTGGGCGGGGAGCTGTTTTTT. Its translation is CASSSDRGLGGELFF.

The chain uses TRBV27 and TRBJ1-2, with 7 bases fitting TRBD1. V dropped 6 bases and J dropped 2; count of bases not matched to a gene: 9. The CDR3 is 15 residues long. CDR1 is MNHEY and CDR2 is SMNVEV in the germline V gene (reference sequence). This CDR3 is CASSQRETGNYGYTF. In DNA, the CDR3 is TGTGCCAGCAGCCAGAGGGAGACAGGGAACTATGGCTACACCTTC.

This clone was seen a few times. V gene TRBV4-2 combines with J gene TRBJ2-1; 7 positions agree with TRBD2. With V trimmed by 0 bases and J by 3 bases, 8 bases remained unmatched. Looked up from germline, CDR1 is LGHNA and CDR2 is YNFKEQ. This CDR3 contains 17 residues. The CDR3 reads CASSQDSTSVVYNEQFF. In DNA, the CDR3 is TGTGCCAGCAGCCAAGATTCCACTAGCGTCGTCTACAATGAGCAGTTCTTC.

The J gene is TRBJ2-1, the V gene TRBV4-1, with a weak D call TRBD2 (5 bases). V was clipped by 0 bases and J by 0 bases, with 12 bases between them. The CDR3 runs to 17 residues. CDR1 MGHRA and CDR2 YSYEKL come from the germline V gene. CDR3 DNA sequence: TGCGCCAGCAGCCAAGATGACGGGGAACACTCCTACAATGAGCAGTTCTTC. Residues: CASSQDDGEHSYNEQFF.

This CDR3 is CASSESRTSPSGANVLTF. The CDR3 DNA reads as TGTGCCAGCAGTGAATCCCGGACTAGCCCATCTGGGGCCAACGTCCTGACTTTC. This chain joins TRBV6-1 and TRBJ2-6, with 8 bases lining up with TRBD2. This CDR3 region has 18 residues. Per germline, CDR1 MNHNS and CDR2 SASEGT. The V segment lost 2 bases and the J segment 1 base; nucleotides outside the gene matches: 7.

This clone was recorded a few times. The chain has TRBV28 and TRBJ2-7, with D perhaps matching TRBD1 (5 bases). Germline CDR1 and CDR2: MDHEN and SYDVKM. Trimming shortened V by 5 bases and J by 3 bases, and 14 bases separated the two germline ends. The CDR3 is made up of 14 amino acids. The CDR3 region is CASSPSQGGYEQYF. CDR3 DNA: TGTGCCAGCAGTCCGTCGCAGGGTGGCTACGAGCAGTACTTC.

The chain joins TRBV6-5 to TRBJ2-1, with TRBD2 matching 11 bases. The V gene end was trimmed by 8 bases and the J gene end by 8 bases; junction bases not matched to a gene: 8. Germline values: CDR1 MNHEY, CDR2 SVGAGI. The CDR3 covers 14 residues. CDR3 nucleotide sequence: TGTGCCAGCCGTTTAGCGGGAGGGAATGATGAGCAGTTCTTC. Translating gives CASRLAGGNDEQFF.

This chain uses TRBV27 with TRBJ2-7; 7 nucleotides align to TRBD1. This CDR3 region has 17 residues. V shed 6 bases and J 0 bases; nucleotides not matched to a gene: 14. Germline V gene data show CDR1 as MNHEY and CDR2 as SMNVEV (reference sequence). CDR3 bases: TGTGCCAGCAGGGACCGACGGGACAGCTATAGCTCCTACGAGCAGTACTTC. Translation gives CASRDRRDSYSSYEQYF.

V gene TRBV19 combines with J gene TRBJ2-7; 7 positions match TRBD2. Losses at the gene ends were 6 bases for V and 1 base for J; bases not matched to a gene: 9. Germline assignment: CDR1 LNHDA and CDR2 SQIVND (reference sequence). This CDR3 region has 15 residues. The CDR3: CASSAALAESYEQYF. CDR3 in DNA: TGTGCCAGTAGCGCGGCGCTAGCGGAGTCCTACGAGCAGTACTTC. Complete variable domain (other parts from reference TRBV19 and TRBJ2-7): DGGITQSPKYLFRKEGQNVTLSCEQNLNHDAMYWYRQDPGQGLRLIYYSQIVNDFQKGDIAEGYSVSREKKESFPLTVTSAQKNPTAFYLCASSAALAESYEQYFGPGTRLTVT.

The gene calls are TRBV7-2 and TRBJ2-7, with D possibly being TRBD1 (5 bases). Per germline, CDR1 SGHTA and CDR2 FQGNSA. This CDR3 region has 13 residues. V gave up 2 bases and J gave up 4 bases, with 9 bases separating them. The CDR3 is CASSLPPGYEQYF. As DNA, the CDR3 is TGTGCCAGCAGCTTACCCCCAGGGTACGAGCAGTACTTC.

The V and J genes are TRBV28 and TRBJ2-7, with 9 bases that match TRBD1. Germline V gives CDR1 MDHEN, CDR2 SYDVKM. The length of the CDR3 is 15 residues. With V trimmed by 2 bases and J by 0 bases, 2 bases remained unmatched. DNA for the CDR3: TGTGCCAGCAGTTTAGGGGACAGGGTCTCCTACGAGCAGTACTTC. Residues: CASSLGDRVSYEQYF.

This rearrangement joins TRBV30 to TRBJ1-1, with 8 bases that match TRBD1. This CDR3 region has 12 residues. Germline V CDR1 and CDR2: GTSNPN, SVGIG (reference sequence). Losses at the gene ends were 2 bases for V and 8 bases for J; bases not matched to a gene: 4. CDR3 bases: TGTGCCTGGAGTCTGGACAGGGTAGAAGCTTTCTTT. It specifies CAWSLDRVEAFF. The variable domain in full, completed from reference TRBV30 and TRBJ1-1, reads SQTIHQWPATLVQPVGSPLSLECTVEGTSNPNLYWYRQAAGRGLQLLFYSVGIGQISSEVPQNLSASRPQDRQFILSSKKLLLSDSGFYLCAWSLDRVEAFFGQGTRLTVV.

This clone came up a few times. CDR3 residues: CASSQDLYGEGRVETYEQYF. Written as DNA, the CDR3 is TGCGCCAGCAGCCAAGACCTCTATGGGGAAGGGCGGGTGGAGACCTACGAGCAGTACTTC. The rearrangement joins TRBV4-3 to TRBJ2-7, with D possibly TRBD2 on 5 matching bases. Germline V CDR1 and CDR2: LGHNA, YSLEER. Trimming took 0 bases from V and 2 from J, leaving 26 bases between them. The CDR3 runs 20 residues.